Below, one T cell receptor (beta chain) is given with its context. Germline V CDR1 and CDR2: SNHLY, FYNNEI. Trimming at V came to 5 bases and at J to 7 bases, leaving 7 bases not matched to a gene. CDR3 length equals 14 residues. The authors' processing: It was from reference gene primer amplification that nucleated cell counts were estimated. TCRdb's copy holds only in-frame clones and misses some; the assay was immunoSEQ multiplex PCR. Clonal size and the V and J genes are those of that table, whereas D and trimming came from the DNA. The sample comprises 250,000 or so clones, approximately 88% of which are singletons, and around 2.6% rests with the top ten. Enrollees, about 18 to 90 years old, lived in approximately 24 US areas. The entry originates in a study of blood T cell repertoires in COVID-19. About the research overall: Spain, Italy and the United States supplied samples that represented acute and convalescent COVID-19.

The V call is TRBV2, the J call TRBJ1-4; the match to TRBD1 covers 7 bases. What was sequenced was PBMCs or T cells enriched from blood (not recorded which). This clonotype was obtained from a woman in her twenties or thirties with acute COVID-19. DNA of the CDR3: TGTGCCAGCAGTCGTAACAGGGGTGGTGAAAAACTGTTTTTT. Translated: CASSRNRGGEKLFF.